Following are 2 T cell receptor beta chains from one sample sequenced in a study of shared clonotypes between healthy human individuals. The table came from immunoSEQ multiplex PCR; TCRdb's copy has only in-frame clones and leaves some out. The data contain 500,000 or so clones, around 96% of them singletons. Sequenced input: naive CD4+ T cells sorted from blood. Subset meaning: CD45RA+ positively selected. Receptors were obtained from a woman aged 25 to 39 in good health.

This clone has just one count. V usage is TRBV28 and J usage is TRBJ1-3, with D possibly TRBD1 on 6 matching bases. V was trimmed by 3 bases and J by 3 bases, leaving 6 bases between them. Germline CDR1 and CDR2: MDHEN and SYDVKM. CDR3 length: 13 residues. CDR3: CASSFRGGNTIYF. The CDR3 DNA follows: TGTGCCAGCAGTTTCAGGGGTGGAAACACCATATATTTT.

The CDR3 region has the DNA TGTGCCAGCAGCCGACTTAGCGCCTTAAGCACCGGGGAGCTGTTTTTT. Translating gives CASSRLSALSTGELFF. V and J are TRBV11-2 and TRBJ2-2; D might be TRBD2 (5 bases). The CDR3 has 16 residues. The germline V and J ends were trimmed by 5 bases and 4 bases, with 17 bases remaining between them. CDR1 and CDR2 from the germline V gene are SGHAT and FQNNGV.